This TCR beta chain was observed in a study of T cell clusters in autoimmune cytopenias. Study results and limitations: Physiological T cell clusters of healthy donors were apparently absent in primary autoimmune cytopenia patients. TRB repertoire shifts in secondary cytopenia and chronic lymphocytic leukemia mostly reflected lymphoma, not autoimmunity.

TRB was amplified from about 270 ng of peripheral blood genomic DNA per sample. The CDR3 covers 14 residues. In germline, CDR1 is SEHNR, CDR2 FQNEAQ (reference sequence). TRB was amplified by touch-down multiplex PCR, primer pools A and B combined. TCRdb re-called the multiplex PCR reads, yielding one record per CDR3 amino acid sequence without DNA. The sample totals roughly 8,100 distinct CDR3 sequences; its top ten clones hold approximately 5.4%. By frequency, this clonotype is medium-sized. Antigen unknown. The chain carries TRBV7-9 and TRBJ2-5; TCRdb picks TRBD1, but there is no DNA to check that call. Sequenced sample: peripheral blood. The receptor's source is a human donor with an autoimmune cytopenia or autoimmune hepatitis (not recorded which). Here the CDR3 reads CASSPRDIQETQYF.